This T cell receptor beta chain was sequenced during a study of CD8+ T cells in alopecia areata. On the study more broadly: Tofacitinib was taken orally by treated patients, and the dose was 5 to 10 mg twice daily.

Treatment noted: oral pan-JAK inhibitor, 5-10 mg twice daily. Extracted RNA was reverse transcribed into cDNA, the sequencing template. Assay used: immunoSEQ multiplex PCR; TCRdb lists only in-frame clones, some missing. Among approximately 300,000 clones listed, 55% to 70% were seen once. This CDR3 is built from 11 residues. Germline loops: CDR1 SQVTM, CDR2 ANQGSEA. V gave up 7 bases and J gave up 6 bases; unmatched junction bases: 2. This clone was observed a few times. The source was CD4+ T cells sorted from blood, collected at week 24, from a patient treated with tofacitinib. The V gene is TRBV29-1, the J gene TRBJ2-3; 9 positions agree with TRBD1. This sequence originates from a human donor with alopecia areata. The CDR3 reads CSGDRDDTQYF. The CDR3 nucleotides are TGCAGCGGGGACAGGGACGATACGCAGTATTTT.